The source of this T cell receptor beta chain is a study of T cell changes during pregnancy in multiple sclerosis. This CDR3 has 13 amino acids. Trimming pared 0 bases from V and 14 bases from J, leaving 14 bases between. The germline V gene encodes CDR1 LNHNV and CDR2 YYDKDF (reference sequence). The data were produced by immunoSEQ multiplex PCR, yet TCRdb's version contains in-frame clones alone and is incomplete. The sample has tens of thousands of clones; about nine tenths are singletons. The TCR comes from a female donor in good health, enrolled as a control in a pregnancy study. The source material was peripheral blood, sampled in the third trimester of pregnancy. V is TRBV15 and J is TRBJ2-1; D not certain. The CDR3 DNA reads TGTGCCACCAGCAGAGACCCCGATTCCCGAGAGTTCTTC. Amino acid sequence: CATSRDPDSREFF. Full variable domain (missing parts from reference TRBV15 and TRBJ2-1): DAMVIQNPRYQVTQFGKPVTLSCSQTLNHNVMYWYQQKSSQAPKLLFHYYDKDFNNEADTPDNFQSRRPNTSFCFLDIRSPGLGDTAMYLCATSRDPDSREFFGPGTRLTVL.